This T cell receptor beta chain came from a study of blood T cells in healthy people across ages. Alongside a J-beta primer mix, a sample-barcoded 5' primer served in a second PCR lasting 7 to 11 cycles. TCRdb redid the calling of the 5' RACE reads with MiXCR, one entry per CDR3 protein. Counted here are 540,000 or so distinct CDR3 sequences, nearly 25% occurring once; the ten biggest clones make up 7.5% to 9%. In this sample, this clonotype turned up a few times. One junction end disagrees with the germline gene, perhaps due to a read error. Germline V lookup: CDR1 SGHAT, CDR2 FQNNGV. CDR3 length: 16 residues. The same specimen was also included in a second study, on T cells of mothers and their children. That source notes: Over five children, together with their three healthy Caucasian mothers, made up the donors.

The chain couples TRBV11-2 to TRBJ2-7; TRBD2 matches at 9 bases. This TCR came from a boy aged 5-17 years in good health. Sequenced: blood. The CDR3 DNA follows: TGTGTCAGCAGCTTACGGGTAGCGGGAGTCTCCTACGAGCAGTACTTC. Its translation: CVSSLRVAGVSYEQYF.